The 21 T cell receptor beta chains presented below share a single source sample, sequenced in a study of cytomegalovirus exposure and HLA in healthy donors. A multiplex PCR was run with 60 Vbeta primers and 13 Jbeta primers. Produced via immunoSEQ multiplex PCR; TCRdb's table is partial and in-frame only. This table holds 150,000 or so clones. The sample taken for sequencing was PBMCs. These receptors originate from a woman aged 50 to 60 in good health and CMV-seronegative.

The chain has TRBV4-1 and TRBJ1-2, with 8 bases identical to TRBD1. This CDR3 has 15 amino acids. Per germline, CDR1 MGHRA and CDR2 YSYEKL. Trimming took 1 base from V and 2 from J; bases not matched to a gene: 3. CDR3 sequence (DNA): TGCGCCAGCAGCCAAGGTGGACAGGGAAACTATGGCTACACCTTC. Amino acid sequence: CASSQGGQGNYGYTF.

For this clone: Other nucleotide sequences from this sample produce the same CDR3. This chain joins TRBV5-1 and TRBJ1-5; TRBD1 aligns across 10 bases. Looked up from germline, CDR1 is SGHRS and CDR2 is YFSETQ. Trimming removed 4 bases from V and 4 bases from J; junction bases left unmatched: 2. CDR3 size: 14 residues. CDR3 protein: CASSTGQGNQPQHF. CDR3 DNA: TGCGCCAGCAGCACGGGACAGGGGAATCAGCCCCAGCATTTT.

The rearrangement uses TRBV18 and TRBJ2-7, with 9 bases matching TRBD1. Germline trimming cut 6 bases from V and 1 base from J; bases unmatched to any gene: 7. CDR3 size: 15 residues. Germline CDR1 reads KGHSH; CDR2 reads LQKENI. Here the CDR3 DNA reads TGTGCCAGCTCCTACAGGGGGCGCGAGTCCTACGAGCAGTACTTC. This sequence encodes CASSYRGRESYEQYF.

The V and J genes are TRBV7-9 and TRBJ2-1, with D perhaps matching TRBD1 (5 bases). The length of the CDR3 is 14 residues. V was trimmed by 3 bases and J by 5 bases, leaving 11 bases between them. The germline CDR1 and CDR2 sequences are SEHNR and FQNEAQ (reference sequence). In DNA form, the CDR3 reads TGTGCCAGCAGCTTCGAAAGGGGAAACAATGAGCAGTTCTTC. It yields the protein CASSFERGNNEQFF.

The genes are TRBV7-8 and TRBJ2-2; D is undetermined. V was pared by 5 bases and J by 4 bases, with 11 bases between. The CDR3 has 14 residues. Germline V CDR1 and CDR2: SGHVS, FQNEAQ. The CDR3 region has the DNA TGTGCCAGCAGCCACCGGTTCCCCACCGGGGAGCTGTTTTTT. Its protein product is CASSHRFPTGELFF.

This chain uses TRBV10-1 with TRBJ1-5; perhaps TRBD1 as D (5 bases). Looked up from germline, CDR1 is WNHNN and CDR2 is SYGVQD (reference sequence). This CDR3 is 14 amino acids long. Trimming took 6 bases from V and 2 from J, leaving 11 bases between them. The CDR3 nucleotides read TGCGCCAGCAGGCAGGGTTTTCGCAATCAGCCCCAGCATTTT. It yields the protein CASRQGFRNQPQHF.

Turning to this clone: Other DNA sequences in the same sample also yield this CDR3. The chain uses TRBV6-1 and TRBJ1-3; D is perhaps TRBD1 (5 bases). There are 14 residues in the CDR3. Trimming removed 5 bases at V and 0 bases at J, with 8 bases between. In germline, CDR1 is MNHNS, CDR2 SASEGT. The CDR3 bases are TGTGCCAGCAGTCCAGGGCTCTCTGGAAACACCATATATTTT. It yields the protein CASSPGLSGNTIYF.

V is TRBV13 and J is TRBJ2-5, with TRBD1 identical over 10 bases. The length of the CDR3 is 19 residues. V was clipped by 4 bases and J by 1 base; unmatched bases: 15. Germline CDR1 reads PRHDT; CDR2 reads FYEKMQ (reference sequence). CDR3 residues: CASSCITQWTGGIQETQYF. For the CDR3, the DNA is TGTGCCAGCAGCTGCATTACCCAATGGACAGGGGGTATCCAAGAGACCCAGTACTTC.

This chain links TRBV18 with TRBJ1-1, with no clear D. V gave up 2 bases and J gave up 5 bases, with 12 bases separating them. The CDR3 is 14 residues long. CDR1 is KGHSH, CDR2 LQKENI, per germline. In DNA form, the CDR3 reads TGTGCCAGCTCACCAGGCGTTGGAGGGACTGAAGCTTTCTTT. It encodes CASSPGVGGTEAFF.

The V and J genes are TRBV5-1 and TRBJ1-1, with D possibly TRBD1 on 6 matching bases. V lost 5 bases, J lost 1 base, and 12 bases lay in between. This CDR3 spans 14 amino acids. Germline CDR1 SGHRS, CDR2 YFSETQ. The CDR3 region is CASSSGQPNTEAFF. The CDR3 nucleotides read TGCGCCAGCAGTAGTGGACAGCCGAACACTGAAGCTTTCTTT. The whole variable domain, filled in from reference TRBV5-1 and TRBJ1-1, reads KAGVTQTPRYLIKTRGQQVTLSCSPISGHRSVSWYQQTPGQGLQFLFEYFSETQRNKGNFPGRFSGRQFSNSRSEMNVSTLELGDSALYLCASSSGQPNTEAFFGQGTRLTVV.

A note on this clone: This same CDR3 is encoded by further DNA sequences in the sample. This chain links TRBV6-5 with TRBJ2-1, with 8 bases that match TRBD2. Germline-derived CDR1 and CDR2 are MNHEY and SVGAGI. The CDR3 has 15 amino acids. The junction had 3 bases not matched to a gene; V was cut back by 5 bases and J by 0 bases. The CDR3 bases are TGTGCCAGCAGTCCGAGCGGGAGCTCCTACAATGAGCAGTTCTTC. The encoded protein is CASSPSGSSYNEQFF.

V and J are TRBV2 and TRBJ1-1, with a weak D call TRBD1 (5 bases). The length of the CDR3 is 12 residues. Deletions cut 4 bases from V and 10 bases from J, with 13 bases between. Germline V gene data show CDR1 as SNHLY and CDR2 as FYNNEI. The CDR3 is CASSVMGRGAFF. CDR3 in DNA: TGTGCCAGCAGTGTGATGGGGCGGGGAGCTTTCTTT.

This chain uses TRBV7-9 with TRBJ1-6, with D possibly matching TRBD1 (6 bases). The CDR3 consists of 15 residues. Germline V gives CDR1 SEHNR, CDR2 FQNEAQ (reference sequence). The V and J ends lost 2 bases and 4 bases respectively, with 9 bases between them. The CDR3 nucleotides are TGTGCCAGCAGCTTACAGGGGACGTATAATTCACCCCTCCACTTT. Translating it yields CASSLQGTYNSPLHF.

The chain is built from TRBV10-3 and TRBJ2-1, with a weak D call TRBD2 (6 bases). The CDR3 has 12 residues. Trimming shortened V by 10 bases and J by 8 bases, and 15 bases separated the two germline ends. The germline gives CDR1 ENHRY, CDR2 SYGVKD. The CDR3, as DNA: TGTGCCACCACAAGGGACTTCTATGAGCAGTTCTTC. It encodes CATTRDFYEQFF.

This chain links TRBV5-8 with TRBJ1-2; D is perhaps TRBD1 (6 bases). The ends were cut back, 0 bases at V and 8 bases at J, with 17 bases in the middle. Germline-derived CDR1 and CDR2 are SGHTS and YDEGEE. The CDR3 totals 15 residues. CDR3 DNA: TGTGCCAGCAGCTTGGATGGACGTAGGGGGTCGGGCTACACCTTC. Its translation: CASSLDGRRGSGYTF.

The chain joins TRBV2 to TRBJ1-1; D gene uncertain. Trimming stripped 4 bases from V and 0 bases from J, with 9 bases between. CDR1 is SNHLY and CDR2 is FYNNEI in the germline V gene. This CDR3 region has 14 residues. The CDR3 loop reads CASSVFTVNTEAFF. DNA of the CDR3: TGTGCCAGCAGTGTATTCACAGTGAACACTGAAGCTTTCTTT.

The CDR3, as DNA: TGTGCCAGCAGTCCCACAGGGAGCACAGATACGCAGTATTTT. This gives the protein CASSPTGSTDTQYF. This chain joins TRBV12-1 and TRBJ2-3; the table calls TRBD1, which could not be checked here. TRBV12-1 is labeled a pseudogene. The CDR3 consists of 14 residues.

The chain uses TRBV29-1 and TRBJ1-1; D may be TRBD1 (6 bases). The CDR3 has 12 residues. Germline V gene data show CDR1 as SQVTM and CDR2 as ANQGSEA. Trimming took 3 bases from V and 11 from J, leaving 16 bases between them. Here the CDR3 reads CSVEGGQRGAFF. Here the CDR3 DNA reads TGCAGCGTTGAGGGGGGGCAAAGGGGGGCTTTCTTT.

The chain links TRBV28 to TRBJ1-2; no clear D. The CDR3 is 13 amino acids. Trimming left V 2 bases short and J 8 bases short, with 12 bases between. CDR1 MDHEN and CDR2 SYDVKM come from the germline V gene. The CDR3 coding sequence is TGTGCCAGCAGTTTAGAGGGAAGGAGAGGCTACACCTTC. Its protein is CASSLEGRRGYTF.

The rearrangement joins TRBV29-1 to TRBJ2-5, with D tentatively TRBD1 (5 bases). The DNA matches TRBJ2-7 better at its end, which makes the J call doubtful. The length of the CDR3 is 13 residues. Looked up from germline, CDR1 is SQVTM and CDR2 is ANQGSEA. The CDR3 coding sequence is TGCAGCGTTGAAGTGGGGCAGGGCTACGAGCAGTACTTC. Translation: CSVEVGQGYEQYF.

J is TRBJ1-3 and V is TRBV7-6, with TRBD1 matching 9 bases. V lost 3 bases, J lost 4 bases, and 7 bases stayed unmatched. Germline V lookup: CDR1 SGHVS, CDR2 FNYEAQ. This CDR3 spans 16 amino acids. The chain's CDR3 is CASSLGTGGRGNTIYF. The CDR3 DNA is TGTGCCAGCAGCTTGGGAACAGGGGGCCGGGGAAACACCATATATTTT.